Below, 30 T cell receptor beta chains from the same sample are listed, as sequenced in a study of human T cells and chemical hapten exposure (dated by TCRdb to the early 2020s). The sample's time point label, in plain terms: patch test 1, 2 weeks after DPC sensitization. Reading the label with the study, this specimen's treatment or condition is: therapeutic diphenylcyclopropenone sensitization with weekly scalp DPC. Library preparation was by RACE. Sequencing used a NextSeq 500. TCRdb reprocessed the public reads (quality trimming at Q25 with fastp, clone calling with MiXCR) and kept in-frame beta chains. Here each entry gathers all rows of one CDR3 protein and keeps the most common genes and DNA. Here the sample has about 120,000 distinct CDR3 sequences; approximately 14% occur a single time. 0.92% of the sample is held by the ten biggest clonotypes. Sample: whole blood, taken in connection with sensitization to the hapten diphenylcyclopropenone (DPC). These receptors all stem from a man aged 18-30 years with alopecia areata. Some clones in this sample may be carry-over from other donors' samples.

This clonotype was counted a few times. V is TRBV3-1 and J is TRBJ2-1; D remains ambiguous. The CDR3 length is 17 residues. V was pared by 0 bases and J by 0 bases, with 12 bases between. Germline loops: CDR1 LGHDT, CDR2 YNNKEL (reference sequence). The CDR3: CASSQDRGSFSYNEQFF. The CDR3 nucleotides are TGTGCCAGCAGCCAAGATCGCGGTAGCTTCTCCTACAATGAGCAGTTCTTC.

This clonotype has at least ten counts. The chain is built from TRBV4-3 and TRBJ1-1; D is uncertain. The length of the CDR3 is 15 residues. V lost 4 bases to trimming and J lost 0 bases, with 12 bases between them. Germline loops: CDR1 LGHNA, CDR2 YSLEER. The CDR3 here is CASSLSTVMNTEAFF. The CDR3 DNA reads as TGCGCCAGCAGCCTATCGACTGTGATGAACACTGAAGCTTTCTTT.

This chain uses TRBV5-5 with TRBJ1-6, with unresolved D. There are 13 residues in the CDR3. CDR1 and CDR2 (germline): SGHKS, YYEKEE (reference sequence). Trimming removed 7 bases from V and 6 bases from J, with 11 bases in between. The CDR3 region is CASGSRLNSPLHF. The CDR3 coding sequence is TGTGCCAGCGGGTCTAGACTTAATTCACCCCTCCACTTT.

This clonotype was seen only a few times. The CDR3 DNA reads TGTGCCAGCAGCTTAAATCCCCAGACCGGGGAGCTGTTTTTT. This gives the protein CASSLNPQTGELFF. The chain has TRBV7-2 and TRBJ2-2; the D is unclear. Germline V CDR1 and CDR2: SGHTA, FQGNSA. The CDR3 contains 14 residues. Trimming left V 2 bases short and J 5 bases short, with 9 bases between.

The table lists this clonotype with a few counts. The chain couples TRBV6-5 to TRBJ2-5; D gene uncertain. The CDR3 is 15 residues long. With 6 bases removed from V and 7 bases from J, the gap between germline ends came to 21 bases. Germline V gene sequence: CDR1 MNHEY, CDR2 SVGAGI. CDR3 sequence (DNA): TGTGCCAGCAGCTACAAACTCCAGCCGATGGGGACCCAGTACTTC. As protein: CASSYKLQPMGTQYF.

The chain couples TRBV5-6 to TRBJ1-4; TRBD1 matches at 8 bases. The J segment lost 2 bases and the V segment lost 4 bases, leaving 7 bases of the junction unmatched. The germline CDR1 and CDR2 sequences are SGHDT and YYEEEE. The CDR3 totals 16 residues. CDR3 sequence: CASSTTGGGTNEKLFF. The CDR3 nucleotides read TGTGCCAGCAGCACAACAGGGGGAGGCACTAATGAAAAACTGTTTTTT. Using reference TRBV5-6 and TRBJ1-4 for the parts outside the CDR3, the full variable domain is DAGVTQSPTHLIKTRGQQVTLRCSPKSGHDTVSWYQQALGQGPQFIFQYYEEEERQRGNFPDRFSGHQFPNYSSELNVNALLLGDSALYLCASSTTGGGTNEKLFFGSGTQLSVL.

The chain carries TRBV12-2 and TRBJ1-2. TRBV12-2 has pseudogene status. The CDR3 sequence is 15 residues long. CDR3 residues: CASRSMSGSNYGYTF. CDR3 nucleotides: TGTGCAAGTCGCTCGATGTCGGGTTCTAACTATGGCTACACCTTC.

This clonotype was recorded a few times. The chain uses TRBV28 and TRBJ1-4; 9 bases agree with TRBD1. Germline V lookup: CDR1 MDHEN, CDR2 SYDVKM. The J segment lost 5 bases and the V segment lost 3 bases, leaving 4 bases of the junction unmatched. This CDR3 contains 15 residues. DNA for the CDR3: TGTGCCAGCAGTTTGGAGGGACAGGGCAATGAAAAACTGTTTTTT. The encoded protein is CASSLEGQGNEKLFF.

The genes are TRBV11-2 and TRBJ2-1, with 7 positions matching TRBD1. This CDR3 contains 14 residues. V lost 0 bases and J lost 8; bases outside the gene matches: 4. CDR1 and CDR2 (germline): SGHAT, FQNNGV. The CDR3 nucleotides read TGTGCCAGCAGCTTAGAGTACGGACAGGATGAGCAGTTCTTC. This translates into CASSLEYGQDEQFF.

This clonotype occurred many times. The chain couples TRBV24-1 to TRBJ2-1; weak D call: TRBD2 (6 bases). Germline CDR1 and CDR2: KGHDR and SFDVKD. The V end lost 6 bases, the J end lost 6 bases, and 8 bases lay between the germline ends. CDR3 length: 12 residues. The DNA for the CDR3 is TGTGCCACCAGTACCGGGGGCAATGAGCAGTTCTTC. Translated: CATSTGGNEQFF.

The rearrangement joins TRBV4-2 to TRBJ2-7; the D gene is possibly TRBD2 (7 bases). Trimming took off 6 bases at V and 3 bases at J, with 12 bases between the two ends. In germline, CDR1 is LGHNA, CDR2 YNFKEQ. The CDR3 contains 13 residues. CDR3 nucleotides: TGTGCCAGCAGTCCGGGGGGCCGCTACGAGCAGTACTTC. Translating it yields CASSPGGRYEQYF.

The table lists this clonotype with a few counts. The chain is built from TRBV7-2 and TRBJ2-5, with D possibly being TRBD1 or TRBD2 (6 bases each). The CDR3 contains 14 residues. V was shortened by 8 bases and J by 4 bases, with 17 bases between the two germline ends. CDR1 and CDR2 from the germline V gene are SGHTA and FQGNSA. CDR3 amino acids: CASAPRGLAETQYF. CDR3 in DNA: TGTGCCAGCGCCCCCCGGGGGCTAGCAGAGACCCAGTACTTC. Combining the CDR3 with reference TRBV7-2 and TRBJ2-5 gives the whole variable domain GAGVSQSPSNKVTEKGKDVELRCDPISGHTALYWYRQSLGQGLEFLIYFQGNSAPDKSGLPSDRFSAERTGGSVSTLTIQRTQQEDSAVYLCASAPRGLAETQYFGPGTRLLVL.

The V call is TRBV20-1, the J call TRBJ2-4; D unresolved. Germline V lookup: CDR1 DFQATT, CDR2 SNEGSKA (reference sequence). V dropped 0 bases and J dropped 7 bases, with 16 bases sitting between them. The CDR3 runs 15 residues. The CDR3 bases are TGCAGTGCTAGAGATTTTATTCGGCAAGGGAACATTCAGTACTTC. This sequence encodes CSARDFIRQGNIQYF.

The chain couples TRBV6-1 to TRBJ1-4, with D unresolved. This CDR3 is 13 amino acids long. Trimming stripped 8 bases from V and 7 bases from J, with 14 bases between. Germline V gene data show CDR1 as MNHNS and CDR2 as SASEGT. CDR3 residues: CASQRIRSEKLFF. CDR3 DNA: TGTGCCAGCCAGAGGATACGTAGTGAAAAACTGTTTTTT.

The genes are TRBV28 and TRBJ1-1; tentative D call: TRBD1 (5 bases). The germline V gene encodes CDR1 MDHEN and CDR2 SYDVKM. Trimming pared 11 bases from V and 7 bases from J, leaving 14 bases between. The CDR3 extends over 11 amino acids. CDR3 sequence: CASGVKGEAFF. In DNA, the CDR3 is TGTGCCTCGGGGGTAAAGGGTGAAGCTTTCTTT.

J is TRBJ2-7 and V is TRBV2; possible D gene TRBD2, 5 bases. The length of the CDR3 is 11 residues. V lost 5 bases and J lost 3, with 5 bases in between. Germline V lookup: CDR1 SNHLY, CDR2 FYNNEI. CDR3 loop: CASSTSYEQYF. DNA of the CDR3: TGTGCCAGCAGTACTAGCTACGAGCAGTACTTC.

The rearrangement uses TRBV12-3 or TRBV12-4 and TRBJ1-2; D gene uncertain. There are 14 residues in the CDR3. The V and J ends lost 6 bases and 0 bases respectively, with 11 bases between them. CDR3 nucleotides: TGTGCCAGCAGATCCACAACTACTAACTATGGCTACACCTTC. Residues: CASRSTTTNYGYTF.

The chain employs TRBV6-6 and TRBJ1-3; perhaps TRBD1 as D (6 bases). Trimming removed 4 bases at V and 11 bases at J, with 21 bases between. The V gene's germline CDR1 is MNHNY and CDR2 SVGAGI (reference sequence). The CDR3 totals 15 residues. The CDR3 reads CASSFSGQPPGAIYF. The CDR3 DNA is TGTGCCAGCAGTTTCTCCGGACAGCCCCCGGGGGCCATATATTTT.

The chain recombines TRBV7-2 with TRBJ1-4; 10 bases fit TRBD1. The CDR3 runs 16 residues. Looked up from germline, CDR1 is SGHTA and CDR2 is FQGNSA. Unmatched junction bases numbered 11, after V lost 3 bases and J lost 10 bases. CDR3 protein: CASSLQSDRGRRKLFF. The CDR3, as DNA: TGTGCCAGCAGCTTGCAGAGCGACAGGGGGCGCAGAAAACTGTTTTTT.

V and J are TRBV9 and TRBJ2-6, with D tentatively TRBD1 (6 bases). Germline CDR1 is SGDLS and CDR2 is YYNGEE. V lost 4 bases and J lost 0, with 14 bases in between. The CDR3 spans 17 residues. The CDR3 reads CASSLAGAYSGANVLTF. The CDR3, as DNA: TGTGCCAGCAGCTTAGCAGGGGCCTACTCTGGGGCCAACGTCCTGACTTTC.

In this sample, this clonotype turned up a few times. The rearrangement links TRBV12-3 or TRBV12-4 to TRBJ2-7; D unresolved. Trimming left V 6 bases short and J 3 bases short, with 9 bases between. The CDR3 runs 12 residues. CDR3 DNA sequence: TGTGCCAGCAGCCAAAAGGGCTACGAGCAGTACTTC. Translated: CASSQKGYEQYF.

This clonotype was picked up a small number of times. The V and J genes are TRBV18 and TRBJ1-5; 7 bases fit TRBD1. Per germline, CDR1 KGHSH and CDR2 LQKENI. V lost 2 bases to trimming and J lost 0 bases; unmatched junction nucleotides: 10. The CDR3 covers 18 residues. CDR3 residues: CASSPGDRGVYSNQPQHF. The DNA for the CDR3 is TGTGCCAGCTCACCAGGGGACAGAGGAGTTTATAGCAATCAGCCCCAGCATTTT.

This clonotype was picked up a small number of times. The chain links TRBV7-9 to TRBJ1-1, with no clear D. Trimming left V 7 bases short and J 1 base short, with 13 bases between. Germline loops: CDR1 SEHNR, CDR2 FQNEAQ (reference sequence). The CDR3 contains 14 residues. The CDR3 DNA sequence: TGTGCCAGCACCCAAACAGTGGCGAACACTGAAGCTTTCTTT. Amino acid sequence: CASTQTVANTEAFF.

The CDR3 DNA reads TGCGCCAGCAGCCAAGGAACACAAAACTATGGCTACACCTTC. This sequence encodes CASSQGTQNYGYTF. This chain joins TRBV4-3 and TRBJ1-2; the D is unclear. Trimming took off 1 base at V and 2 bases at J, with 8 bases between the two ends. Germline CDR1 is LGHNA and CDR2 is YSLEER. This CDR3 is 14 amino acids long.

This clonotype was observed a few times. The chain combines TRBV4-1 with TRBJ2-1, with TRBD1 matching over 8 bases. With 4 bases clipped from V and 7 bases from J, the junction kept 18 bases outside the gene matches. This CDR3 spans 18 amino acids. Germline CDR1 reads MGHRA; CDR2 reads YSYEKL. CDR3 bases: TGCGCCAGCAGCCGCAGATTAATCCGGGACAGGAGGGAGAATGAGCAGTTCTTC. Translating it yields CASSRRLIRDRRENEQFF.

This sequence joins TRBV6-2 or TRBV6-3 and TRBJ1-6, with TRBD1 as a possible D gene (5 bases). The CDR3 has 16 residues. Trimming cost V 7 bases and J 3 bases, with 16 bases left between them. Germline CDR1 is MNHEY and CDR2 is SVGEGT. CDR3 sequence: CASKPTRERYNSPLHF. CDR3 coding DNA: TGTGCCAGCAAGCCAACCAGGGAGCGCTATAATTCACCCCTCCACTTT.

This clonotype was recorded at least ten times. The chain uses TRBV12-5 and TRBJ1-1, with D unclear. Deletions cut 7 bases from V and 2 bases from J, with 14 bases between. The germline CDR1 and CDR2 sequences are LGHNT and FRNRAP. CDR3 length equals 14 residues. CDR3 loop: CASAKYGKNTEAFF. In DNA form, the CDR3 reads TGTGCTAGTGCCAAGTATGGAAAAAACACTGAAGCTTTCTTT.

This clonotype was counted between two and nine times. The chain couples TRBV28 to TRBJ2-1; 10 bases are shared with TRBD2. The CDR3 is 14 amino acids. The ends lost 4 bases at V and 9 bases at J; junction bases unmatched: 6. Germline CDR1 reads MDHEN; CDR2 reads SYDVKM. DNA of the CDR3: TGTGCCAGCAGTTCAAGCGGGGGGGCCCTTGAGCAGTTCTTC. Protein: CASSSSGGALEQFF.

V is TRBV12-3 or TRBV12-4 and J is TRBJ2-6; 10 bases fit TRBD1. CDR3 length: 16 residues. Trimming cost V 8 bases and J 4 bases; bases outside gene matches: 8. The CDR3 bases are TGTGCCAGCGTGGGACAGGGGCTGTCAGGGGCCAACGTCCTGACTTTC. It codes for CASVGQGLSGANVLTF.

J is TRBJ2-3 and V is TRBV7-9; the match to TRBD1 covers 8 bases. Germline CDR1 reads SEHNR; CDR2 reads FQNEAQ (reference sequence). The junction had 7 bases not matched to a gene; V was cut back by 3 bases and J by 2 bases. This CDR3 spans 16 amino acids. The CDR3, as DNA: TGTGCCAGCAGCTTGTGGACAGGGTTGGACACAGATACGCAGTATTTT. This encodes CASSLWTGLDTDTQYF.